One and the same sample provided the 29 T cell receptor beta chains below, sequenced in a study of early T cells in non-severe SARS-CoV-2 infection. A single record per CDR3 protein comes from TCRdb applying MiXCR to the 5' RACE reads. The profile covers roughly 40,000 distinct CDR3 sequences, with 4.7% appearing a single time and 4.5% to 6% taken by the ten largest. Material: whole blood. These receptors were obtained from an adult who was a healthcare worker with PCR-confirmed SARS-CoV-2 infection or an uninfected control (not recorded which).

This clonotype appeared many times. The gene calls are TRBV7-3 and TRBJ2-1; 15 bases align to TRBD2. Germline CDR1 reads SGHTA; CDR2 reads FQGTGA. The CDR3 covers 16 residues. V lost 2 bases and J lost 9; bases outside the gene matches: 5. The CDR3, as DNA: TGTGCCAGCAGCTTATCCGGACTAGCGGGAGGGCGTGAGCAGTTCTTC. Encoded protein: CASSLSGLAGGREQFF.

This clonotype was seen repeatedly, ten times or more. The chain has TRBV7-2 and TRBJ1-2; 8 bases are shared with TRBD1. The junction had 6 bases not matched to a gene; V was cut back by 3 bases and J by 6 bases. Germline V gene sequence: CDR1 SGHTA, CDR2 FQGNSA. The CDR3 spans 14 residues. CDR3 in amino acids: CASSFSGGADGYTF. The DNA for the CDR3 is TGTGCCAGCAGCTTTTCAGGGGGCGCGGATGGCTACACCTTC.

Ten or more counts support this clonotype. The DNA for the CDR3 is TGTGCCAGCAGAATTACTAGGGGGAGAGGGACCCAGTACTTC. As protein: CASRITRGRGTQYF. The rearrangement links TRBV12-3 or TRBV12-4 to TRBJ2-5, with a tentative D call TRBD1 (6 bases). This CDR3 comprises 14 residues. V lost 6 bases to trimming and J lost 7 bases, with 18 bases between them.

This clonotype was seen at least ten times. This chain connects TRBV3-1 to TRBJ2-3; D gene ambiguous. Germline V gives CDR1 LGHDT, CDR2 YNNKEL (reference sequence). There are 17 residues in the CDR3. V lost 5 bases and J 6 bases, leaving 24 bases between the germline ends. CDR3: CASSDSASGSHSDTQYF. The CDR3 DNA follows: TGTGCCAGCAGCGATTCCGCGTCGGGTTCACACTCCGATACGCAGTATTTT.

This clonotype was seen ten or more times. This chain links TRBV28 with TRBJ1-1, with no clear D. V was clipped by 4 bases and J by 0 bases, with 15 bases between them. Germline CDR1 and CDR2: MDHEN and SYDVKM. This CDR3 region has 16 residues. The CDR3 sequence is CASSSLGQKLNTEAFF. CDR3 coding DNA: TGTGCCAGCAGTTCCCTCGGGCAGAAGCTGAACACTGAAGCTTTCTTT.

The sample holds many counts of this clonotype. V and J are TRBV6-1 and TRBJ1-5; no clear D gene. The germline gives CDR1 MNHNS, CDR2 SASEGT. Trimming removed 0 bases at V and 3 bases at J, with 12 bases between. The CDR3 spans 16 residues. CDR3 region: CASSEARVGNNQPQHF. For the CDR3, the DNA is TGTGCCAGCAGTGAAGCTCGCGTAGGGAACAATCAGCCCCAGCATTTT.

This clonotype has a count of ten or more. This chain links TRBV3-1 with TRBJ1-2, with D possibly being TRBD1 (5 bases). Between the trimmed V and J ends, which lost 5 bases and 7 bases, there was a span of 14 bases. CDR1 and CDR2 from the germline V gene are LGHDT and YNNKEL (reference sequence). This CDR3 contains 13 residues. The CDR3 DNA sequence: TGTGCCAGCAGCAGGGGATTGGGATCTGGCTACACCTTC. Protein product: CASSRGLGSGYTF.

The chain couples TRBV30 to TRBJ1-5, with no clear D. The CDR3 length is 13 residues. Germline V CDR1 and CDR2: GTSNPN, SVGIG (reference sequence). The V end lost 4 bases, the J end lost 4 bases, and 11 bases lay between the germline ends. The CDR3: CAWTVGYNQPQHF. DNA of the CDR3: TGTGCCTGGACCGTGGGCTATAATCAGCCCCAGCATTTT.

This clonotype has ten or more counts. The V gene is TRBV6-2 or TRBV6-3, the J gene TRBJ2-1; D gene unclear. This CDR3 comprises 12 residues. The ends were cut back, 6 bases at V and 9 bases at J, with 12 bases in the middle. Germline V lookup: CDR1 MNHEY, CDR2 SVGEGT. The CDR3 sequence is CASSVIAGEQFF. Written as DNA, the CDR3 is TGTGCCAGCAGCGTAATCGCTGGTGAGCAGTTCTTC.

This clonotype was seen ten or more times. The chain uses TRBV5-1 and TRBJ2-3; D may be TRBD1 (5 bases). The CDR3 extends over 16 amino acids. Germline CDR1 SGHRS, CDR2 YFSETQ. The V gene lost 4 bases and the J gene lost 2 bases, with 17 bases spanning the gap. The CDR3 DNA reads TGCGCCAGCAGCATGGTCCCGGACACTTACACAGATACGCAGTATTTT. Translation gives CASSMVPDTYTDTQYF.

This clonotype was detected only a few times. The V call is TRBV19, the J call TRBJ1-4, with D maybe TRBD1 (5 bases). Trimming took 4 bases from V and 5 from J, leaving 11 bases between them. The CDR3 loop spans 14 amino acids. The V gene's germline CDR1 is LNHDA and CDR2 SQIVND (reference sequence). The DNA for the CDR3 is TGTGCCAGTAGTAAGGGGACCGTAAATGAAAAACTGTTTTTT. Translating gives CASSKGTVNEKLFF.

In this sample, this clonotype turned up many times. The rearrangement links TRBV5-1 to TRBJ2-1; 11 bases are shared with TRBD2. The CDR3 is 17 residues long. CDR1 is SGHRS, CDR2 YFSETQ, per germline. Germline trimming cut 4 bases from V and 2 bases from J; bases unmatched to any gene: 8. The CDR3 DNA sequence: TGCGCCAGCAGCCCTGGGACTAGCGGCGCCCCCTACAATGAGCAGTTCTTC. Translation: CASSPGTSGAPYNEQFF.

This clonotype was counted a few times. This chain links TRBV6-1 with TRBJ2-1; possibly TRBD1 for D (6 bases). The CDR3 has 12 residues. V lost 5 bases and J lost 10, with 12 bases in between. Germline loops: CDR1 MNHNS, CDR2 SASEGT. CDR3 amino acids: CASSQGNGEQFF. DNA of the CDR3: TGTGCCAGCAGTCAGGGGAATGGGGAGCAGTTCTTC.

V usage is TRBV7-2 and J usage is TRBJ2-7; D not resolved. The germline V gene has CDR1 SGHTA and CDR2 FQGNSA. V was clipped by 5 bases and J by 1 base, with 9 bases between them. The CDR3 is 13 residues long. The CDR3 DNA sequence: TGTGCCAGCAGCCCAGGAAATTCCTACGAGCAGTACTTC. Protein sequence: CASSPGNSYEQYF.

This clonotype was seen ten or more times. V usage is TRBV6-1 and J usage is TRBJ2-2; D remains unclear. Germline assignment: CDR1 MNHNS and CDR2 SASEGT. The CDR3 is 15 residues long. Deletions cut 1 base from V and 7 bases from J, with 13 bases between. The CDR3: CASSEGVGDGGELFF. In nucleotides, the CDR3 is TGTGCCAGCAGTGAAGGTGTAGGCGATGGCGGGGAGCTGTTTTTT.

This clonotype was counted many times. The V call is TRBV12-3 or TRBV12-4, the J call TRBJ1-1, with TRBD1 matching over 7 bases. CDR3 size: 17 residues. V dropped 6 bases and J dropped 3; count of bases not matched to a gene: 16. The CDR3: CASSQRQGITLYTEAFF. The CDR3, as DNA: TGTGCCAGCAGCCAGCGACAGGGCATAACGTTATACACTGAAGCTTTCTTT.

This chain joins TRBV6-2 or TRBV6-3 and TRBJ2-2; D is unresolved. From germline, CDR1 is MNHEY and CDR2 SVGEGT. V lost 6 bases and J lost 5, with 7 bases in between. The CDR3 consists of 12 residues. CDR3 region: CASSRLTGELFF. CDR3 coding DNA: TGTGCCAGCAGCCGTCTGACCGGGGAGCTGTTTTTT.

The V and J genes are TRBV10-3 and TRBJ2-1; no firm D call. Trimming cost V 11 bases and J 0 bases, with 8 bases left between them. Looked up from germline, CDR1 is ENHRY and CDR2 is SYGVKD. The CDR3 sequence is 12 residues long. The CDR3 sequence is CAVGSSYNEQFF. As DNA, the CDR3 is TGTGCCGTCGGAAGCTCCTACAATGAGCAGTTCTTC.

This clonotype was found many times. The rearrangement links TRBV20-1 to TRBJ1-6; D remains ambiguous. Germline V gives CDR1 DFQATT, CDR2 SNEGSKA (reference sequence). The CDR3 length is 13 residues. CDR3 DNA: TGCGCGTTGAGAGGAGGGCCTAATTCACCCCTCCACTTT. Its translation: CALRGGPNSPLHF.

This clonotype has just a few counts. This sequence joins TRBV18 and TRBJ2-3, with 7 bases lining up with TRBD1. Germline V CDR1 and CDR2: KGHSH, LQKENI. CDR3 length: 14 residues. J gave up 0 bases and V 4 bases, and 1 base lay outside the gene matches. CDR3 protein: CASSQQGSTDTQYF. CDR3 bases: TGTGCCAGCTCACAACAGGGGAGCACAGATACGCAGTATTTT.

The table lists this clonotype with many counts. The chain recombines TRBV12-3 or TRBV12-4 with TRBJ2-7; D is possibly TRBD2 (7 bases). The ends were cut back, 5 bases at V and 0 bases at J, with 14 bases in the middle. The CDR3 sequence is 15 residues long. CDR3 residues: CASSPRGANSYEQYF. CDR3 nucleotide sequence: TGTGCCAGCAGTCCACGGGGGGCCAACTCCTACGAGCAGTACTTC.

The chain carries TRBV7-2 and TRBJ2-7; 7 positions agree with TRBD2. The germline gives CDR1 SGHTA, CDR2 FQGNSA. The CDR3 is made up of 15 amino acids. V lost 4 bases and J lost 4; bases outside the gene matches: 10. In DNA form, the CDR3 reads TGTGCCAGCAGCTCCTCCAGACTAGCTCGGTACGAGCAGTACTTC. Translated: CASSSSRLARYEQYF. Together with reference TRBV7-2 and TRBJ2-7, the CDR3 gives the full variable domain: GAGVSQSPSNKVTEKGKDVELRCDPISGHTALYWYRQSLGQGLEFLIYFQGNSAPDKSGLPSDRFSAERTGGSVSTLTIQRTQQEDSAVYLCASSSSRLARYEQYFGPGTRLTVT.

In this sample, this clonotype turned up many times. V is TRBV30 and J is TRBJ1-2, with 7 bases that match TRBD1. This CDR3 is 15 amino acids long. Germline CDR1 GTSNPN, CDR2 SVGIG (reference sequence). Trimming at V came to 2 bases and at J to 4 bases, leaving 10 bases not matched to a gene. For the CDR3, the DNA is TGTGCCTGGAGTCGGTGGGACAGCCAGGCCTATGGCTACACCTTC. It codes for CAWSRWDSQAYGYTF.

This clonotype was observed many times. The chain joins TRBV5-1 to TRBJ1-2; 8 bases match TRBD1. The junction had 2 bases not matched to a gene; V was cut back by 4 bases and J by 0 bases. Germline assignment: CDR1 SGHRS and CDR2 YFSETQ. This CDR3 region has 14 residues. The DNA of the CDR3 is TGCGCCAGCAGCACGGGACAGGCTAACTATGGCTACACCTTC. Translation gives CASSTGQANYGYTF.

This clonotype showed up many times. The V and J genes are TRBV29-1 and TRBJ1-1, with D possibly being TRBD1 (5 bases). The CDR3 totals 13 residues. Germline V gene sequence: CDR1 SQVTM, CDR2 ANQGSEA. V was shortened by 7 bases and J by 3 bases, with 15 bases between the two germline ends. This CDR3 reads CSGLGVTDTEAFF. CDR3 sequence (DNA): TGCAGCGGATTGGGAGTGACAGACACTGAAGCTTTCTTT.

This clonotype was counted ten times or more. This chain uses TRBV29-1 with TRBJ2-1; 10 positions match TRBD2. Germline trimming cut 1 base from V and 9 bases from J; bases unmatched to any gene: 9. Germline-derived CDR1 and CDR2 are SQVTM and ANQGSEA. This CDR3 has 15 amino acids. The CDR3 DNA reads TGCAGCGTTGAAGGACTAGCGGGTACAGTAGGTGAGCAGTTCTTC. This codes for CSVEGLAGTVGEQFF.

CDR3 nucleotide sequence: TGTGCCACCAGTGACCGGGGAGCGGGAGCTCTGGATGAGCAGTTCTTC. Translation gives CATSDRGAGALDEQFF. This chain joins TRBV24-1 and TRBJ2-1, with 8 bases matching TRBD2. The V gene's germline CDR1 is KGHDR and CDR2 SFDVKD. This CDR3 region has 16 residues. The V gene end was trimmed by 4 bases and the J gene end by 8 bases; junction bases not matched to a gene: 12.

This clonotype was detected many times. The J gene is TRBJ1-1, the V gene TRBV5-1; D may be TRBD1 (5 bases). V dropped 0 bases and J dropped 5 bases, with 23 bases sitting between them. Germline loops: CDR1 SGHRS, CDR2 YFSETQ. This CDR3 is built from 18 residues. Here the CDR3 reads CASSLALLGLGVETEAFF. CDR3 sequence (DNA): TGCGCCAGCAGCTTGGCCTTGTTGGGACTAGGGGTAGAAACTGAAGCTTTCTTT.

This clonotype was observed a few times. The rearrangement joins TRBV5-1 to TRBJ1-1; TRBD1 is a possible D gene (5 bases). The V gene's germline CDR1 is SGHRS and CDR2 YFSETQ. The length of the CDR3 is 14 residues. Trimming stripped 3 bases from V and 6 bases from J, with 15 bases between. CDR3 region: CASSWGSGGAEAFF. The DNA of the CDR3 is TGCGCCAGCAGCTGGGGCAGTGGAGGCGCTGAAGCTTTCTTT.